This paragraph reports one T cell receptor beta chain. Its target is not known. Per germline, CDR1 MNHNY and CDR2 SVGAGI (reference sequence). The CDR3 spans 15 residues. The ends lost 7 bases at V and 11 bases at J; junction bases unmatched: 12. The source of the sample is a study of chemoradiotherapy in HPV16-positive cancers. Study conclusions and caveats: Non-HPV-specific T cells did not expand in tumors during treatment, whereas candidate HPV-specific clones and E7-related motifs did.

Assay used: immunoSEQ multiplex PCR; TCRdb lists only in-frame clones, some missing. Altogether more than 10,000 clones are present, 88% being singletons, with the ten largest covering about 2.2%. Material: blood, obtained from a patient who underwent chemoradiotherapy. V gene TRBV6-6 combines with J gene TRBJ1-6; 9 bases line up with TRBD1. This TCR derives from a human donor with HPV-associated anogenital cancer. The CDR3 DNA follows: TGTGCCAGCAACCTTTGGGGGGACAGGGAGACACCCCTCCACTTT. This translates into CASNLWGDRETPLHF.